The rows below give T cell receptor beta chains drawn from one sample of a study of control samples from healthy donors and cancer patients. The protocol was immunoSEQ multiplex PCR, while the TCRdb copy is restricted to in-frame clones and leaves out a portion. Found here are about 82,000 clones, over 75% of them singletons; the top ten hold more than 15%. The sequenced sample was blood. Receptors originate from a man between 50 and 59 years old in good health. CDR3s include the opening cysteine and the closing phenylalanine or tryptophan. Fields, in order: CDR3 protein, CDR3 DNA, clone size, V gene, D gene, J gene. D genes are given only for firm matches. Some rows mark clone size as missing; the rest say once, few, many or name a class of expanded clone.

CASSTGQVTGETQYF,TGTGCCAGCAGCACCGGACAGGTCACGGGGGAGACCCAGTACTTC,-,TRBV11-2,TRBD1,TRBJ2-5
CANSVDRGSNYGYTF,TGTGCCAACTCCGTGGACAGGGGGTCTAACTATGGCTACACCTTC,once,TRBV7-2,TRBD1,TRBJ1-2
CASSVTGFYGYTF,TGTGCCAGCAGTGTGACAGGGTTTTATGGCTACACCTTC,-,TRBV2,TRBD1,TRBJ1-2
CASSQDWGQQETQYF,TGTGCCAGCAGCCAAGATTGGGGCCAACAAGAGACCCAGTACTTC,-,TRBV3-1/TRBV3-2,-,TRBJ2-5
CASSGDRAVMNGYTF,TGTGCCAGCAGTGGGGACAGGGCAGTGATGAATGGCTACACCTTC,once,TRBV2,TRBD1,TRBJ1-2
CASSEAEKGGVNTEAFF,TGTGCCAGCAGTGAAGCGGAGAAGGGGGGGGTGAACACTGAAGCTTTCTTT,once,TRBV6-1,-,TRBJ1-1
CASSLLGLAFGGELFF,TGTGCCAGCAGCTTACTGGGACTAGCTTTTGGTGGGGAGCTGTTTTTT,-,TRBV7-2,TRBD2,TRBJ2-2
CAISGDSNYGYTF,TGTGCCATCAGTGGGGACAGTAACTATGGCTACACCTTC,once,TRBV10-3,TRBD1,TRBJ1-2
CASSPGGAGNTIYF,TGTGCCAGCAGTCCGGGGGGAGCTGGAAACACCATATATTTT,-,TRBV6-6,-,TRBJ1-3
CASSSLLNSYNEQFF,TGTGCCAGCAGCTCGCTTTTGAACTCCTACAATGAGCAGTTCTTC,-,TRBV5-5,-,TRBJ2-1
CASSAAGTVMNTEAFF,TGCGCCAGCAGCGCGGCCGGGACCGTCATGAACACTGAAGCTTTCTTT,-,TRBV5-1,-,TRBJ1-1
CASSSGTTYEQYF,TGTGCCAGCAGCTCCGGGACGACCTACGAGCAGTACTTC,once,TRBV5-8,-,TRBJ2-7
CSALVGTGGTEAFF,TGCAGCGCCCTGGTAGGGACAGGGGGCACTGAAGCTTTCTTT,-,TRBV29-1,TRBD1,TRBJ1-1
CAWSAGLLNQPQHF,TGTGCCTGGAGTGCCGGACTGCTCAATCAGCCCCAGCATTTT,once,TRBV30,-,TRBJ1-5
CASSEAALGNEQFF,TGCGCCAGCAGTGAGGCGGCCCTGGGCAATGAGCAGTTCTTC,-,TRBV10-2,-,TRBJ2-1
CASSSGTGANTEAFF,TGTGCCAGCAGTTCCGGGACAGGGGCGAACACTGAAGCTTTCTTT,-,TRBV6-2/TRBV6-3,TRBD1,TRBJ1-1
CAISPSGYQETQYF,TGTGCCATCAGCCCTAGCGGATACCAAGAGACCCAGTACTTC,once,TRBV10-3,TRBD2,TRBJ2-5
CASSQAPGGNEQYF,TGCGCCAGCAGCCAGGCCCCAGGGGGCAACGAGCAGTACTTC,few,TRBV4-3,TRBD1,TRBJ2-7
CASSPDRGDGYTF,TGTGCCAGCAGCCCCGACAGGGGAGATGGCTACACCTTC,-,TRBV12-3/TRBV12-4,TRBD1,TRBJ1-2
CASSVDRGDTQYF,TGTGCCAGCAGTGTAGACCGTGGCGATACGCAGTATTTT,-,TRBV6-4,-,TRBJ2-3
CASSLDGALKDGYTF,TGTGCCAGCAGCTTAGACGGGGCTCTAAAGGATGGCTACACCTTC,once,TRBV7-2,-,TRBJ1-2
CATSESGFQFNQPQHF,TGTGCCACCAGTGAGTCCGGTTTTCAATTCAATCAGCCCCAGCATTTT,-,TRBV24-1,-,TRBJ1-5
CATAGGPLLESGTQYF,TGTGCCACCGCAGGGGGACCCCTACTCGAATCGGGGACCCAGTACTTC,-,TRBV19,TRBD1,TRBJ2-5
CATSAGGGNQPQHF,TGTGCCACCAGTGCGGGGGGCGGCAATCAGCCCCAGCATTTT,-,TRBV24-1,-,TRBJ1-5
CASSLLGGNQPQHF,TGTGCCAGCAGCTTACTAGGGGGCAATCAGCCCCAGCATTTT,few,TRBV7-2,-,TRBJ1-5
CASSISPSMGNGRGNQPQHF,TGTGCCAGTAGTATCTCGCCCTCCATGGGGAACGGGAGGGGCAATCAGCCCCAGCATTTT,-,TRBV19,-,TRBJ1-5
CASSSLGRPDYGYTF,TGTGCCAGCAGCTCCCTCGGCAGGCCCGACTATGGCTACACCTTC,-,TRBV5-5,-,TRBJ1-2
CASSYTAPGLAHNEQFF,TGTGCCAGCAGCTATACCGCACCCGGACTAGCGCACAATGAGCAGTTCTTC,-,TRBV7-2,TRBD2,TRBJ2-1
CASSLDVGRLQETQYF,TGCGCCAGCAGCTTGGACGTGGGACGCCTACAAGAGACCCAGTACTTC,-,TRBV5-1,-,TRBJ2-5
CAISESGQGAYGYTF,TGTGCCATCAGTGAGTCGGGGCAGGGGGCCTATGGCTACACCTTC,-,TRBV10-3,TRBD1,TRBJ1-2
CASSFDTGDTQYF,TGTGCCAGCAGTTTCGACACTGGAGATACGCAGTATTTT,-,TRBV12-3/TRBV12-4,-,TRBJ2-3
CASSSPWPAIGTEAFF,TGTGCCAGCAGTAGCCCCTGGCCGGCCATTGGCACTGAAGCTTTCTTT,-,TRBV25-1,-,TRBJ1-1
CAWSPDVSNQPQHF,TGTGCCTGGAGTCCGGACGTTAGCAATCAGCCCCAGCATTTT,-,TRBV30,-,TRBJ1-5
CASSQLQSSGNTIYF,TGCGCCAGCAGCCAACTCCAGAGCTCTGGAAACACCATATATTTT,-,TRBV4-3,-,TRBJ1-3
CASSRPEGGNTEAFF,TGTGCCAGCAGCAGGCCCGAGGGGGGGAACACTGAAGCTTTCTTT,-,TRBV9,-,TRBJ1-1
CASSLLTGANYGYTF,TGTGCCAGCAGTTTACTGACAGGGGCTAACTATGGCTACACCTTC,-,TRBV28,TRBD1,TRBJ1-2
CASSYPGGELFF,TGTGCCAGCAGTTATCCGGGCGGGGAGCTGTTTTTT,-,TRBV6-6,-,TRBJ2-2
CASSQESGTPQHF,TGCGCCAGCAGCCAAGAATCCGGGACGCCCCAGCATTTT,-,TRBV4-1,-,TRBJ1-5
CASSPRGLAHYNEQFF,TGTGCCAGCAGCCCCCGGGGGCTAGCGCACTACAATGAGCAGTTCTTC,-,TRBV5-6,-,TRBJ2-1
CASSQWALAGDNEQFF,TGTGCCAGCAGCCAATGGGCACTAGCGGGAGACAATGAGCAGTTCTTC,-,TRBV16,TRBD2,TRBJ2-1
CASSFVGAGDYNEQFF,TGCGCCAGCAGCTTCGTTGGGGCGGGAGATTACAATGAGCAGTTCTTC,-,TRBV5-1,TRBD2,TRBJ2-1
CASSQDSGRTDTQYF,TGCGCCAGCAGCCAAGATAGCGGGAGAACAGATACGCAGTATTTT,-,TRBV4-3,TRBD2,TRBJ2-3
CASRQGGTSPLHF,TGTGCCAGCAGACAGGGAGGGACTTCACCCCTCCACTTT,-,TRBV12-3/TRBV12-4,-,TRBJ1-6
CASSSGLEETQYF,TGTGCCAGCAGTTCTGGCCTAGAAGAGACCCAGTACTTC,-,TRBV12-3/TRBV12-4,-,TRBJ2-5
CASSKVTGLRWNEQYF,TGTGCCAGCAGCAAAGTCACAGGGCTCCGGTGGAACGAGCAGTACTTC,-,TRBV5-4,-,TRBJ2-7